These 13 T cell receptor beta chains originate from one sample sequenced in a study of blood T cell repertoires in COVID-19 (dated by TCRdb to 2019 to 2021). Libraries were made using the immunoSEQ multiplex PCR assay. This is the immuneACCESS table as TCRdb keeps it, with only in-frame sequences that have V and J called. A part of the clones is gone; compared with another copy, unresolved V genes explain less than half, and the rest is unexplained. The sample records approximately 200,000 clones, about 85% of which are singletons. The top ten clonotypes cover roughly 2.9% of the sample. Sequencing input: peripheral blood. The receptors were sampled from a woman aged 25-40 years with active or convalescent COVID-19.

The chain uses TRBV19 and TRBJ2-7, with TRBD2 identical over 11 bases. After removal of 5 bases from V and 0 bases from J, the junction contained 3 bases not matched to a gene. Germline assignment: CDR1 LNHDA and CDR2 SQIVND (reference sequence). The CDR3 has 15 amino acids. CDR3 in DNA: TGTGCCAGTAGTTCTAGCGGGAGGAGCTCCTACGAGCAGTACTTC. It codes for CASSSSGRSSYEQYF.

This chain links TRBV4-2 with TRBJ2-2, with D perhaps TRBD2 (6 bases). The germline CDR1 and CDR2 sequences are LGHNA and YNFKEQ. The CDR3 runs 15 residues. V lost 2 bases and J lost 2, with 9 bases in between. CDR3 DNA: TGTGCCAGCAGCCAATGGCGGGGTAACACCGGGGAGCTGTTTTTT. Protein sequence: CASSQWRGNTGELFF.

CDR3 sequence (DNA): TGTGCCAGCAGCTTAGGGGTGAACACTGAAGCTTTCTTT. It is translated as CASSLGVNTEAFF. V and J are TRBV5-4 and TRBJ1-1; TRBD1 is a possible D gene (5 bases). From germline, CDR1 is SGHNT and CDR2 YYREEE (reference sequence). V shed 2 bases and J shed 0 bases, with 5 bases lying between them. CDR3 length: 13 residues.

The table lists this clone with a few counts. For the CDR3, the DNA is TGTGCCAGCAGTGAACAGTGGAACACTGAAGCTTTCTTT. The encoded protein is CASSEQWNTEAFF. The V gene is TRBV2, the J gene TRBJ1-1; D not resolved. Looked up from germline, CDR1 is SNHLY and CDR2 is FYNNEI. The V end was cut by 2 bases, the J end by 1 base, with 5 bases between. The CDR3 is made up of 13 amino acids.

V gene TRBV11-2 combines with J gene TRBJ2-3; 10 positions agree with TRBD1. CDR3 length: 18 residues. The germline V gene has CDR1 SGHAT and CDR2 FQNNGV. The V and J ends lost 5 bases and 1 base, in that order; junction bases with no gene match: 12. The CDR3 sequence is CASSLKTRTGGGTDTQYF. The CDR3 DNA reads TGTGCCAGCAGCCTAAAAACCCGGACAGGGGGAGGCACAGATACGCAGTATTTT.

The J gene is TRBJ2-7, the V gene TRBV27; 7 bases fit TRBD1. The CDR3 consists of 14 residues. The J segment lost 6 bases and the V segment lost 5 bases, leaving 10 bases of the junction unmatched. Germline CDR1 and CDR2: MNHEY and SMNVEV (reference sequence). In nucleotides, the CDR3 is TGTGCCAGCAGTAAACTCGACAGGGACGCCGAGCAGTACTTC. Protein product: CASSKLDRDAEQYF.

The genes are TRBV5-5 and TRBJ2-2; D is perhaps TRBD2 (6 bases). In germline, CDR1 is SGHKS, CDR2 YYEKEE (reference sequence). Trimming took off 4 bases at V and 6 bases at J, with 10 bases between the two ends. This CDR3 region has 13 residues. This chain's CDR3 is CASSRLASGELFF. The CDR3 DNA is TGTGCCAGCAGCCGGCTAGCGTCCGGGGAGCTGTTTTTT. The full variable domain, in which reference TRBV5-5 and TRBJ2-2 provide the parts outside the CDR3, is DAGVTQSPTHLIKTRGQQVTLRCSPISGHKSVSWYQQVLGQGPQFIFQYYEKEERGRGNFPDRFSARQFPNYSSELNVNALLLGDSALYLCASSRLASGELFFGEGSRLTVL.

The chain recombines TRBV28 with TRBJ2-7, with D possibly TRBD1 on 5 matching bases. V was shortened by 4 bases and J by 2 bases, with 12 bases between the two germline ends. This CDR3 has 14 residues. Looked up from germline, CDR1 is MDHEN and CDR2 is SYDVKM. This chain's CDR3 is CASSWSDSAYEQYF. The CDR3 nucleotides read TGTGCCAGCAGTTGGAGCGACAGCGCCTACGAGCAGTACTTC.

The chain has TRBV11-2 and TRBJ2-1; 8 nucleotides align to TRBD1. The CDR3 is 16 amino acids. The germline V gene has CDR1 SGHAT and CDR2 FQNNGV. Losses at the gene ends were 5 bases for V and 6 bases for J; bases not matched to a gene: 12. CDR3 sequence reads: CASSPLRGQGSNEQFF. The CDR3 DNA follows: TGTGCCAGCAGCCCGCTCCGTGGACAGGGTTCCAATGAGCAGTTCTTC.

CDR3 nucleotides: TGTGCCACCAGTGATTCAGGTCAGACCCCAGTGGATCAGCCCCAGCATTTT. This gives the protein CATSDSGQTPVDQPQHF. V is TRBV24-1 and J is TRBJ1-5, with D hard to call. V gave up 2 bases and J gave up 5 bases, with 18 bases separating them. Germline-derived CDR1 and CDR2 are KGHDR and SFDVKD. The CDR3 totals 17 residues.

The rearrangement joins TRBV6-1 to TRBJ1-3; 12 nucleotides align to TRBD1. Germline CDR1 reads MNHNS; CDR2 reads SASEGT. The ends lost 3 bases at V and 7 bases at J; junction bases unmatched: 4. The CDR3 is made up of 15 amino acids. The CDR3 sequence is CASSEGQGAGNTIYF. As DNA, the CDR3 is TGTGCCAGCAGTGAGGGACAGGGGGCAGGGAACACCATATATTTT.

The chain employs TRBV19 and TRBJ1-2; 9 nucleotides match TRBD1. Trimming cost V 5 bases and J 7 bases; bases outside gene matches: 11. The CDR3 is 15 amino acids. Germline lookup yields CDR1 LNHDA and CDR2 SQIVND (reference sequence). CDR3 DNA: TGTGCCAGTAGTCTCCCGGGGGGACAGGGCTCTGGCTACACCTTC. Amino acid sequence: CASSLPGGQGSGYTF.

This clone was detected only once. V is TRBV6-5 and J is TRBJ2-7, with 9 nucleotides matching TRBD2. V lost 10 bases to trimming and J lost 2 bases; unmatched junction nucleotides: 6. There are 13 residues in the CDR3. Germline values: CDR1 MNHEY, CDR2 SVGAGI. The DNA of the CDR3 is TGTGCCACCCTGGGACTAGCTCCCTACGAGCAGTACTTC. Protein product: CATLGLAPYEQYF.